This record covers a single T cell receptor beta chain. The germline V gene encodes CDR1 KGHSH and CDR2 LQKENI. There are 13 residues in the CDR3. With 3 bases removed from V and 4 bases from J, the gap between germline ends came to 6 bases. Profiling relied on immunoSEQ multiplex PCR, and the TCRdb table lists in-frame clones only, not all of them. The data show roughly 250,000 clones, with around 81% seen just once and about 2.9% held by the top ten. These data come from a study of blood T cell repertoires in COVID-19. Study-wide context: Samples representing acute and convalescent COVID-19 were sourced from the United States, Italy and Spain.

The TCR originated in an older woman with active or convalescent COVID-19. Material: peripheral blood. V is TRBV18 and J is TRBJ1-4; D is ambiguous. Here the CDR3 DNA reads TGTGCCAGCTCACCGAGGCGTAATGAAAAACTGTTTTTT. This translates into CASSPRRNEKLFF.